Each of the 13 T cell receptor beta chains below was sequenced from the same sample in a study of blood T cells in healthy people across ages. Alongside a J-beta primer mix, a sample-barcoded 5' primer served in a second PCR lasting about 7 to 12 cycles. MiXCR, applied by TCRdb to the 5' RACE reads, yields one record per CDR3 protein. This repertoire shows roughly 500,000 distinct CDR3 sequences, 24% found once; its top ten account for around 10%. The same data also contributed to another study, on T cells of mothers and their children.

The sequenced material came from blood. These receptors were obtained from a boy younger than 18 in good health.

Comment on this clonotype: The conserved closing phenylalanine or tryptophan is absent in this CDR3, likely reflecting a read error. CDR3: CASSPQAAPPPSGEQFL. The CDR3 nucleotides read TGTGCCAGCAGCCCCCAGGCCGCCCCTCCCCCGTCTGGTGAGCAGTTCCTC. The rearrangement links TRBV7-6 to TRBJ2-1; D remains ambiguous. CDR1 is SGHVS, CDR2 FNYEAQ, per germline. CDR3 length equals 17 residues. Trimming pared 5 bases from V and 9 bases from J, leaving 26 bases between.

This clonotype was seen a few times. The chain is built from TRBV4-2 and TRBJ1-2; D is perhaps TRBD1 (6 bases). CDR3 size: 17 residues. The germline V and J ends were trimmed by 1 base and 3 bases, with 18 bases remaining between them. Germline CDR1 and CDR2: LGHNA and YNFKEQ. In DNA, the CDR3 is TGTGCCAGCAGCCAAGCCGGGGACATTTTTGAGGACTATGGCTACACCTTC. As protein: CASSQAGDIFEDYGYTF.

This clonotype was detected only a few times. The chain combines TRBV29-1 with TRBJ2-1; D might be TRBD1 (6 bases). The CDR3 loop spans 14 amino acids. Germline V gives CDR1 SQVTM, CDR2 ANQGSEA. Trimming took off 5 bases at V and 1 base at J, with 12 bases between the two ends. CDR3 in amino acids: CSVQGLQSYNEQFF. In nucleotides, the CDR3 is TGCAGCGTTCAGGGGCTGCAGTCCTACAATGAGCAGTTCTTC.

This clonotype was seen a few times. V gene TRBV28 combines with J gene TRBJ1-2; 8 positions agree with TRBD1. The J segment lost 8 bases and the V segment lost 6 bases, leaving 8 bases of the junction unmatched. The V gene's germline CDR1 is MDHEN and CDR2 SYDVKM. CDR3 size: 13 residues. The CDR3 loop is CASSDRGWAGYTF. Here the CDR3 DNA reads TGTGCCAGCAGCGACAGGGGATGGGCCGGCTACACCTTC.

This clonotype was picked up a small number of times. The rearrangement links TRBV29-1 to TRBJ1-6; possibly TRBD1 for D (6 bases). Germline-derived CDR1 and CDR2 are SQVTM and ANQGSEA. V lost 7 bases and J lost 10, with 14 bases in between. CDR3 length equals 12 residues. In DNA form, the CDR3 reads TGCAGCGATTACAGGGTGGGGTCACCCCTCCACTTT. Amino acids: CSDYRVGSPLHF.

The chain has TRBV4-1 and TRBJ2-5; D gene uncertain. There are 15 residues in the CDR3. Trimming removed 5 bases at V and 3 bases at J, with 16 bases between. Looked up from germline, CDR1 is MGHRA and CDR2 is YSYEKL. In DNA form, the CDR3 reads TGCGCCAGCAGCGAGCGTGGCGATGGAAAAGAGACCCAGTACTTC. Translating gives CASSERGDGKETQYF.

About this clonotype itself: A read error may produce the germline difference seen at one junction end. DNA of the CDR3: TGTGCCAGCATCGGATGGACAGGGGTCCCAAAAGGGGAGTACCAAGAGGCCCAGTACTTC. This sequence encodes CASIGWTGVPKGEYQEAQYF. V usage is TRBV6-1 and J usage is TRBJ2-5, with 9 bases matching TRBD1. Germline values: CDR1 MNHNS, CDR2 SASEGT. The CDR3 is made up of 20 amino acids.

This clonotype was observed many times. Germline and junction disagree at one end, which may indicate a read error. This chain uses TRBV6-6 with TRBJ2-7; D call uncertain. The CDR3 is 12 residues long. Germline V gives CDR1 MNHNY, CDR2 SVGAGI (reference sequence). CDR3 nucleotides: TGCGCCAGCAGTTACCTCCAATACGAGCAGTACTTC. It encodes CASSYLQYEQYF.

CDR3 in amino acids: CATLAAYLYNEQFF. The CDR3 region has the DNA TGTGCCACCTTAGCGGCGTACCTCTACAATGAGCAGTTCTTC. The V and J genes are TRBV28 and TRBJ2-1, with D possibly matching TRBD2 (6 bases). Trimming took 10 bases from V and 3 from J, leaving 16 bases between them. The CDR3 is 14 amino acids. CDR1 and CDR2 (germline): MDHEN, SYDVKM.

This clonotype occurred many times. The chain links TRBV4-2 to TRBJ2-5, with TRBD1 identical over 9 bases. Unmatched junction bases numbered 5, after V lost 4 bases and J lost 5 bases. The CDR3 runs 14 residues. CDR1 and CDR2 from the germline V gene are LGHNA and YNFKEQ. The CDR3 here is CASSPRDRGETQYF. The CDR3 DNA reads as TGTGCCAGCAGCCCGAGAGACAGGGGGGAGACCCAGTACTTC.

The rearrangement joins TRBV11-2 to TRBJ2-1, with unresolved D. Germline CDR1 is SGHAT and CDR2 is FQNNGV. The V and J ends lost 3 bases and 7 bases respectively, with 10 bases between them. This CDR3 is built from 13 residues. For the CDR3, the DNA is TGTGCCAGCAGCTTCCTGGGTTTGAATGAGCAGTTCTTC. Protein product: CASSFLGLNEQFF.

This rearrangement joins TRBV24-1 to TRBJ1-5, with TRBD1 matching over 8 bases. CDR3 size: 13 residues. Per germline, CDR1 KGHDR and CDR2 SFDVKD. V dropped 9 bases and J dropped 7; count of bases not matched to a gene: 7. The CDR3 DNA follows: TGTGCCACCTCAGGGGGCGCCTGGCAGCCCCAGCATTTT. This translates into CATSGGAWQPQHF.

The chain couples TRBV6-5 to TRBJ2-7; possible D gene TRBD1, 6 bases. Germline lookup yields CDR1 MNHEY and CDR2 SVGAGI. V lost 5 bases to trimming and J lost 7 bases, with 18 bases between them. The CDR3 extends over 14 amino acids. CDR3 in DNA: TGTGCCAGCAGTAAGCCCCCAGGGGCAGGAGAGCAGTACTTC. Its protein product is CASSKPPGAGEQYF.